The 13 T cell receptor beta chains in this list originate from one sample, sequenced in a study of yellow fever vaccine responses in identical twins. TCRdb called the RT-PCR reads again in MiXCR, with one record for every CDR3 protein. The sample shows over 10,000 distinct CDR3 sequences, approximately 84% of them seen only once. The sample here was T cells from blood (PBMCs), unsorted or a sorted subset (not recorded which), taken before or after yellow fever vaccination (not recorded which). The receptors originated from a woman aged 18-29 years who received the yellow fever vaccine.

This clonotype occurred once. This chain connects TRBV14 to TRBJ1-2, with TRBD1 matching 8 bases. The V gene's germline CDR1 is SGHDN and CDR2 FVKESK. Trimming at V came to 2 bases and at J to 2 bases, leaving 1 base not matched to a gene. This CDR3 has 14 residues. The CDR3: CASSQRTGNYGYTF. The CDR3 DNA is TGTGCCAGCAGCCAAAGGACAGGGAACTATGGCTACACCTTC.

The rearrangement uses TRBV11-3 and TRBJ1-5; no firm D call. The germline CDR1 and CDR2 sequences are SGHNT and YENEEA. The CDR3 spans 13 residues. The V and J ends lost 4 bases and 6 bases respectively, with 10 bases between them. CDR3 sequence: CASSSSSSQPQHF. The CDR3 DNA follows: TGTGCCAGCAGCTCTAGCTCTAGTCAGCCCCAGCATTTT.

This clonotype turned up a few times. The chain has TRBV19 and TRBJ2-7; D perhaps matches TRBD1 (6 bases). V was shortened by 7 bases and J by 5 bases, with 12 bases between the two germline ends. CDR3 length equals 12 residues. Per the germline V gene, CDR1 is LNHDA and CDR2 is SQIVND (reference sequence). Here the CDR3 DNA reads TGTGCCAGTATACACAGGGCCCACGAGCAGTACTTC. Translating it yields CASIHRAHEQYF.

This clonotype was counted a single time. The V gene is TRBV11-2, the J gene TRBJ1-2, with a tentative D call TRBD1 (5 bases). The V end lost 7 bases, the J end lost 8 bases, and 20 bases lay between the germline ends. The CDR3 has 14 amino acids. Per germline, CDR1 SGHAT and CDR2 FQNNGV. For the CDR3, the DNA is TGTGCCAGCACCCTATGGGGGGACGCGTGGGGCTACACCTTC. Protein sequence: CASTLWGDAWGYTF.

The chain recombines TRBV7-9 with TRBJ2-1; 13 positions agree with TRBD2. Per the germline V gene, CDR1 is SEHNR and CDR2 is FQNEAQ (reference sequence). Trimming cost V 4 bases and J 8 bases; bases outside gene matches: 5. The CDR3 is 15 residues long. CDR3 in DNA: TGTGCCAGCAGCTCTCCACTAGCGGGAGGGCATGAGCAGTTCTTC. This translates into CASSSPLAGGHEQFF.

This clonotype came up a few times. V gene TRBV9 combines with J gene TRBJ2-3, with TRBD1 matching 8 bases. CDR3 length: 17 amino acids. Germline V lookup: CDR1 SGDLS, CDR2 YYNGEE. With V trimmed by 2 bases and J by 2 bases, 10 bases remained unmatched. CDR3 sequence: CASSVTTGALFTDTQYF. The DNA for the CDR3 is TGTGCCAGCAGCGTCACGACAGGGGCCCTCTTCACAGATACGCAGTATTTT.

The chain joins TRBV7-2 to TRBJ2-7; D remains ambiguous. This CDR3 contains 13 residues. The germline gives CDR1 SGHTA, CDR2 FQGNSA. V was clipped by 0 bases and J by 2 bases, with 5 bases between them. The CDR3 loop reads CASSLAPTYEQYF. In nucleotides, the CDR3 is TGTGCCAGCAGCTTAGCGCCCACCTACGAGCAGTACTTC.

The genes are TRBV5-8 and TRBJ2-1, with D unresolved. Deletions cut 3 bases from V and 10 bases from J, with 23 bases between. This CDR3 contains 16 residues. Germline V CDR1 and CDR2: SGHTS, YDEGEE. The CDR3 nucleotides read TGTGCCAGCAGCTACCATAAGGGCGACCGACCATTAGAGCAGTTCTTC. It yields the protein CASSYHKGDRPLEQFF.

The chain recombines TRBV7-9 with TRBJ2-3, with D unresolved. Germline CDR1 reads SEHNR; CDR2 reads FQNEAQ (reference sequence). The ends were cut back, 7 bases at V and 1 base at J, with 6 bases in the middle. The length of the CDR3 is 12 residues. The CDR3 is CASTLGTDTQYF. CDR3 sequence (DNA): TGTGCCAGCACATTGGGCACAGATACGCAGTATTTT.

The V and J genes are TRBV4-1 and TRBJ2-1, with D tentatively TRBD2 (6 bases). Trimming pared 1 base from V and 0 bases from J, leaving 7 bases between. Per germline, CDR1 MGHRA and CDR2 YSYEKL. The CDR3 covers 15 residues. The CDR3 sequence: CASSQVGSSYNEQFF. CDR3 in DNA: TGCGCCAGCAGCCAAGTCGGGAGCTCCTACAATGAGCAGTTCTTC.

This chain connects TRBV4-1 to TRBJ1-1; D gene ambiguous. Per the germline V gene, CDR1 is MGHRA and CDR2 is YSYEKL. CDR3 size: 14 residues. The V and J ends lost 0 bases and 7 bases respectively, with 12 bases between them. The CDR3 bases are TGCGCCAGCAGCCAAGAGCAGGCGGAACTTGAAGCTTTCTTT. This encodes CASSQEQAELEAFF.

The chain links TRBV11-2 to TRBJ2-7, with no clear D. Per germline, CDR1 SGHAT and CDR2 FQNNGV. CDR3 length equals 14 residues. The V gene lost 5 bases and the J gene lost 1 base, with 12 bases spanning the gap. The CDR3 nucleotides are TGTGCCAGCAGCCCGATACTAAATTCCTACGAGCAGTACTTC. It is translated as CASSPILNSYEQYF.

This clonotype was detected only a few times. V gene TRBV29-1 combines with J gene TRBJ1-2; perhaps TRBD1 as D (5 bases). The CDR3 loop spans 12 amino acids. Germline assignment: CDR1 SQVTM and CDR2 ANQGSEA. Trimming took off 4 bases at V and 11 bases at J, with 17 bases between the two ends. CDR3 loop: CSVGRQGEDYTF. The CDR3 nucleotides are TGCAGCGTTGGGCGGCAGGGTGAGGATTACACCTTC.